This TCR beta chain was captured by sequencing in a study of blood T cell repertoires in COVID-19. Whole-study context: The analysed material was cDNA or gDNA that came from T cells, B-cell-depleted T cells, or PBMCs.

With 3 bases clipped from V and 3 bases from J, the junction kept 8 bases outside the gene matches. Per germline, CDR1 GTSNPN and CDR2 SVGIG (reference sequence). This CDR3 has 16 residues. In the source study's methods: For nucleated cells, counts were estimated from reference gene primer amplification. The repertoire was sequenced with immunoSEQ multiplex PCR; TCRdb's copy has only in-frame clones and lacks some. The D gene and trimming were derived from the DNA, and the V and J assignments and clone size from that table. The sample yields approximately 210,000 clones, roughly nine tenths seen once.

This TCR was sampled from a man aged 25-45 years with acute or convalescent COVID-19. The chain employs TRBV30 and TRBJ2-5; 12 bases fit TRBD2. Source material: peripheral blood. CDR3 region: CAWSKGLAGFKETQYF. The CDR3 DNA is TGTGCCTGGAGCAAAGGACTAGCGGGATTTAAAGAGACCCAGTACTTC.